What follows describes a single T cell receptor (beta chain). Its antigen is still unknown. CDR1 and CDR2 from the germline V gene are SGHRS and YFSETQ. The V end was cut by 1 base, the J end by 2 bases, with 6 bases between. The CDR3 covers 13 residues. These data originate in a study of siplizumab effects on memory and regulatory T cells. Findings of the study overall: Confirmation was lacking for the suppressive function of proliferating Tregs derived from siplizumab cultures. There appeared to be greater diversity in naive T cells than in memory cells, and naive T cells seemed major contributors to the alloresponse. The study found that siplizumab significantly reduced alloreactive sequences traceable to unstimulated CD4+ memory cells.

TCRdb's copy holds only in-frame clones and misses some; the assay was immunoSEQ multiplex PCR. The data show some 96,000 clones, about nine tenths seen once. J is TRBJ2-5 and V is TRBV5-1, with D unclear. Sequencing was carried out using CD4+ T cells sorted from blood. The clonotype was recovered from a human donor in good health. CDR3 in amino acids: CASSLNRQETQYF. The DNA of the CDR3 is TGCGCCAGCAGCTTGAACAGACAAGAGACCCAGTACTTC.